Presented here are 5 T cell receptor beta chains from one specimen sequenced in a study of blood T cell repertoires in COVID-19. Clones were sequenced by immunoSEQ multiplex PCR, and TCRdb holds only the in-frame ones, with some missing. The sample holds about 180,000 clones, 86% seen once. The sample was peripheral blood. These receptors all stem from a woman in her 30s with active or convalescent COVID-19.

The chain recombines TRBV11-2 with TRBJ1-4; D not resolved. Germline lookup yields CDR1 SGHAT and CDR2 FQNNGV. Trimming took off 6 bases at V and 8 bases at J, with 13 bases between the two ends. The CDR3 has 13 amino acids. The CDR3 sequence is CASRRGWNEKLFF. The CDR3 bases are TGTGCCAGCAGGCGGGGTTGGAACGAAAAACTGTTTTTT. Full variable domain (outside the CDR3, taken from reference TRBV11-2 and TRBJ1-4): EAGVAQSPRYKIIEKRQSVAFWCNPISGHATLYWYQQILGQGPKLLIQFQNNGVVDDSQLPKDRFSAERLKGVDSTLKIQPAKLEDSAVYLCASRRGWNEKLFFGSGTQLSVL.

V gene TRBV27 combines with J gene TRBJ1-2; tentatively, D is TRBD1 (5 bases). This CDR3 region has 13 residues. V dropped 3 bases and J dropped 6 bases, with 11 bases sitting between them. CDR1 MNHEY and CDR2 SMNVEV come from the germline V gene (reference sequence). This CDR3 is CASSFLGGDGYTF. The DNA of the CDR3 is TGTGCCAGCAGTTTTTTGGGGGGGGATGGCTACACCTTC.

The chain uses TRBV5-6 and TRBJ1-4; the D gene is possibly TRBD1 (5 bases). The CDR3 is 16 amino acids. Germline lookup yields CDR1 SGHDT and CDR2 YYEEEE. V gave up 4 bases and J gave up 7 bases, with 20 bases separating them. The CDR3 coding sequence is TGTGCCAGCAGCCCCGGGGCGGGGCAAGGTGGTGAAAAACTGTTTTTT. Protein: CASSPGAGQGGEKLFF.

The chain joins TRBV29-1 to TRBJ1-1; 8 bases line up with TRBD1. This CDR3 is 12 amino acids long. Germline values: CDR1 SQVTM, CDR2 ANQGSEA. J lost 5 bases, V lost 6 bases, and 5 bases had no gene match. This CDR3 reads CSVDRGGTEAFF. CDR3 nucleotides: TGCAGCGTAGACAGGGGTGGAACTGAAGCTTTCTTT.

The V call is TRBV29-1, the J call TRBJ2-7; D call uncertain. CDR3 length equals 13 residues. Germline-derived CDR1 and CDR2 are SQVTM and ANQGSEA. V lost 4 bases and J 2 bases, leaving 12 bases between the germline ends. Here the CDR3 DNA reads TGCAGCGTTGTTTTTTTACAGACCTACGAGCAGTACTTC. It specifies CSVVFLQTYEQYF.